This T cell receptor (beta chain) comes out of a study of T-cell memory formation after mild COVID-19. V lost 3 bases, J lost 1 base, and 12 bases lay in between. CDR1 is DFQATT and CDR2 is SNEGSKA in the germline V gene (reference sequence). This CDR3 spans 14 amino acids. The sample holds many counts of this clonotype. From the 5' RACE reads, TCRdb called clonotypes with MiXCR, one entry per CDR3 protein. Seen here are over 120,000 distinct CDR3 sequences, 5.5% to 7% observed once, and the top ten hold 2% to 2.5%. The rearrangement links TRBV20-1 to TRBJ1-1; a weak D match, TRBD1 (6 bases). Sequenced input: PBMCs or a T cell subset sorted from them (not recorded which). The receptor was derived from an adult woman who had mild COVID-19 (a few samples of this study predate the infection). Cell type and time point are not known. CDR3 nucleotide sequence: TGCAGTGCTAGGATGGCAGGGGCGAACACTGAAGCTTTCTTT. It yields the protein CSARMAGANTEAFF.